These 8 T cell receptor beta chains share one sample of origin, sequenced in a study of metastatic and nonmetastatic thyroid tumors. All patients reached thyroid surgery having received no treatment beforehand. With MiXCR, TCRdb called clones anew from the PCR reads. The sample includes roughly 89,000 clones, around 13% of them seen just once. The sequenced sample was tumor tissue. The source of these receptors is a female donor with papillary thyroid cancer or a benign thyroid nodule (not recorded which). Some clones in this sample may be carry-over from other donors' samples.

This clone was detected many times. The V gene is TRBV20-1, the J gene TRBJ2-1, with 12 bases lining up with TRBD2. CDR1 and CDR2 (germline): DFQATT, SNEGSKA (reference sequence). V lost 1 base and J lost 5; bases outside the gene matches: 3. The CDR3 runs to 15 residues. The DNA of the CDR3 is TGCAGTGCTAGAGCTAGCGGGAGGGCCGACAATGAGCAGTTCTTC. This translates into CSARASGRADNEQFF.

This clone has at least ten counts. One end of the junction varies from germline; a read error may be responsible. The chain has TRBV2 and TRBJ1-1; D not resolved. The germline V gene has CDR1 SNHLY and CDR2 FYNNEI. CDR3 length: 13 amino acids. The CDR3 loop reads CASREGDGAEAFF. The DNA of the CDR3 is TGTGCCAGCAGAGAAGGAGATGGAGCTGAAGCTTTCTTT. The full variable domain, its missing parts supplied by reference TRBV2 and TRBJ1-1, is EPEVTQTPSHQVTQMGQEVILRCVPISNHLYFYWYRQILGQKVEFLVSFYNNEISEKSEIFDDQFSVERPDGSNFTLKIRSTKLEDSAMYFCASREGDGAEAFFGQGTRLTVV.

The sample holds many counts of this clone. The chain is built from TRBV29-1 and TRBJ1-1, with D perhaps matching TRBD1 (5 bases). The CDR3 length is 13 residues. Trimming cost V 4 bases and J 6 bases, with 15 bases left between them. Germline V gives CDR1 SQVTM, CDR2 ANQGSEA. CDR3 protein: CSVADGGYAEAFF. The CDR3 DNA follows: TGCAGCGTTGCTGACGGGGGGTATGCTGAAGCTTTCTTT. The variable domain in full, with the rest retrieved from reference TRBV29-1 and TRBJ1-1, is SAVISQKPSRDICQRGTSLTIQCQVDSQVTMMFWYRQQPGQSLTLIATANQGSEATYESGFVIDKFPISRPNLTFSTLTVSNMSPEDSSIYLCSVADGGYAEAFFGQGTRLTVV.

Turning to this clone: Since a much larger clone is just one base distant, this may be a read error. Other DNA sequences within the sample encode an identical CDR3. The DNA of the CDR3 is TGTGCCAGCTCTGCGGGTGGCACAGATACGCAGTATTTT. This encodes CASSAGGTDTQYF. This rearrangement joins TRBV7-3 to TRBJ2-3, with a weak D call TRBD2 (5 bases). This CDR3 is 13 amino acids long. Germline V gene lookup returns CDR1 SGHTA and CDR2 FQGTGA. Trimming shortened V by 8 bases and J by 1 base, and 10 bases separated the two germline ends.

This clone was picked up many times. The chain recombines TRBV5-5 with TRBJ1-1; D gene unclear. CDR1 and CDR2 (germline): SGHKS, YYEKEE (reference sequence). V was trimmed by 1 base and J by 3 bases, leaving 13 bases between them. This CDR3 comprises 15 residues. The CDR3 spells CASSLFNLADTEAFF. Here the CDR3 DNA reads TGTGCCAGCAGCTTGTTCAACTTGGCTGACACTGAAGCTTTCTTT.

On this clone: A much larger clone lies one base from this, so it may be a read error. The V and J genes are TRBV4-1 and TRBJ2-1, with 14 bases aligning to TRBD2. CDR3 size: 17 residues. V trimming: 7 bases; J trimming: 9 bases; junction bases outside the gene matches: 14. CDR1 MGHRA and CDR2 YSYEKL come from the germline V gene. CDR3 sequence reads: CASTHPTGTSGSGEQFF. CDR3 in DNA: TGCGCCAGCACCCATCCCACCGGGACTAGCGGGAGCGGTGAGCAGTTCTTC.

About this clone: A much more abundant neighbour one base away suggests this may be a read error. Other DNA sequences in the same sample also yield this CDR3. This CDR3 is CSARVGRGYEQYF. CDR3 in DNA: TGCAGTGCTAGGGTTGGCAGAGGCTACGAGCAGTACTTC. This chain joins TRBV20-1 and TRBJ2-7; D is ambiguous. V was clipped by 3 bases and J by 3 bases, with 12 bases between them. The CDR3 runs 13 residues. The germline CDR1 and CDR2 sequences are DFQATT and SNEGSKA (reference sequence).

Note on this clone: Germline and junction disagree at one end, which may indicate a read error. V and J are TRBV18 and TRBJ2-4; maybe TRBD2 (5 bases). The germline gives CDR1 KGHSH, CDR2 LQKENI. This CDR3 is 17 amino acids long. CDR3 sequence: CASSNLGEGGAKNTQYF. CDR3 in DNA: TGTGCCAGCTCAAATCTTGGGGAAGGAGGAGCCAAAAACACTCAGTACTTC.